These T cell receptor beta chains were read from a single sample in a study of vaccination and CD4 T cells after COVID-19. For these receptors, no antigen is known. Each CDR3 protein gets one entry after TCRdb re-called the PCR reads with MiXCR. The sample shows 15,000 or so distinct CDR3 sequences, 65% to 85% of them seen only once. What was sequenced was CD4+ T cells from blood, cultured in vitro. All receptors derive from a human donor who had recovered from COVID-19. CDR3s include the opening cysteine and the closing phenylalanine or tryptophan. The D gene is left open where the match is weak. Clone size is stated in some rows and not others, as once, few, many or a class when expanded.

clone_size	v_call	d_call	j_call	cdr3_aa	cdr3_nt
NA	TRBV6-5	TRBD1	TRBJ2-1	CASSYFRGLGNEQFF	TGTGCCAGCAGTTACTTCAGGGGGCTGGGGAATGAGCAGTTCTTC
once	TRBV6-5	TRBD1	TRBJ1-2	CASSYGQGGNYGYTF	TGTGCCAGCAGTTACGGACAGGGGGGTAACTATGGCTACACCTTC
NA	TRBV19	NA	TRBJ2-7	CASSIGMRYEQYF	TGTGCCAGTAGTATAGGGATGCGCTACGAGCAGTACTTC
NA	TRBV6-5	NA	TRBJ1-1	CASSYSGTRTFTEAFF	TGTGCCAGCAGTTACTCGGGGACACGTACATTCACTGAAGCTTTCTTT
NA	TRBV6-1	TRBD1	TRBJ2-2	CASSRGTGGWTGELFF	TGTGCCAGCAGCCGAGGGACAGGAGGTTGGACCGGGGAGCTGTTTTTT
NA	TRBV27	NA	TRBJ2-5	CASPGGRKETQYF	TGTGCCAGTCCAGGAGGGCGGAAAGAGACCCAGTACTTC
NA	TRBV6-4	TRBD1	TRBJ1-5	CASSPDGTGGTNQPQHF	TGTGCCAGCAGCCCCGACGGGACAGGGGGCACCAATCAGCCCCAGCATTTT
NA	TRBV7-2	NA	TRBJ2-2	CASSLGQGNTGELFF	TGTGCCAGCAGCTTAGGGCAGGGGAACACCGGGGAGCTGTTTTTT
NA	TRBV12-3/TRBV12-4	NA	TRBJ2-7	CASSSGSGGSYEQYF	TGTGCCAGCAGTTCAGGCAGTGGCGGCAGCTACGAGCAGTACTTC
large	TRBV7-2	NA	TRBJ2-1	CASGTYLANEQFF	TGTGCCAGCGGCACGTACCTAGCGAATGAGCAGTTCTTC
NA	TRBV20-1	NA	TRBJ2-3	CSARGRDTDTQYF	TGCAGTGCCAGGGGCAGGGACACAGATACGCAGTATTTT
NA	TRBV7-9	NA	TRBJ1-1	CASSEGGRDTEAFF	TGTGCCAGCAGCGAAGGTGGCAGGGACACTGAAGCTTTCTTT
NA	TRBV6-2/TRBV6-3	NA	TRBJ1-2	CASILRPTDTYGYTF	TGTGCCAGCATCTTACGACCGACAGATACCTATGGCTACACCTTC
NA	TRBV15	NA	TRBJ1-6	CATSSRLISPLHF	TGTGCCACCAGCAGCCGACTCATCTCACCCCTCCACTTT
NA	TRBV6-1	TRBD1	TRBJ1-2	CASSKQGWNYGYTF	TGTGCCAGCAGTAAACAGGGGTGGAACTATGGCTACACCTTC
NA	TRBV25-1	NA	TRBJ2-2	CASSESGNTGELFF	TGTGCCAGCAGTGAATCGGGCAACACCGGGGAGCTGTTTTTT
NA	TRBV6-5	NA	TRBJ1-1	CASSYGGLMNTEAFF	TGTGCCAGCAGTTACGGGGGGCTTATGAACACTGAAGCTTTCTTT
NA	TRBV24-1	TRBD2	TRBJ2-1	CATRGTIYNEQFF	TGTGCCACCAGGGGGACTATCTACAATGAGCAGTTCTTC
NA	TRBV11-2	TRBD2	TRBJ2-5	CASSFTSGTGETQYF	TGTGCCAGCAGCTTTACTAGCGGTACCGGGGAGACCCAGTACTTC
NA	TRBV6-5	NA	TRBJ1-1	CASSYGAGGRRAFF	TGTGCCAGCAGTTACGGGGCAGGAGGGAGACGAGCTTTCTTT
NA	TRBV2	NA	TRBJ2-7	CASSELGGAKQYF	TGTGCCAGCAGTGAATTAGGGGGGGCTAAGCAGTACTTC
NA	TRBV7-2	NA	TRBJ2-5	CASSLGGKGQETQYF	TGTGCCAGCAGCTTAGGGGGGAAGGGGCAAGAGACCCAGTACTTC
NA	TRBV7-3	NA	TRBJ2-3	CASSLGGERGDTQYF	TGTGCCAGCAGCTTGGGAGGCGAACGGGGAGATACGCAGTATTTT
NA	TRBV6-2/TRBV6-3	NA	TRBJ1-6	CASRDAKGSYSPLHF	TGTGCCAGCAGAGATGCTAAAGGTTCATATTCACCCCTCCACTTT
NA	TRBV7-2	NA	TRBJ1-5	CASSLVAGNQPQHF	TGTGCCAGCAGCTTAGTAGCGGGGAATCAGCCCCAGCATTTT
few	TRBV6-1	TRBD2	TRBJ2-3	CASSPRTSGGPVTQYF	TGTGCCAGCAGTCCAAGAACTAGCGGGGGCCCGGTTACGCAGTATTTT
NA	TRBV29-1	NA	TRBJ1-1	CSVDRVAEAFF	TGCAGCGTTGACAGGGTGGCTGAAGCTTTCTTT
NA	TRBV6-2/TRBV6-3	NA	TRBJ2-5	CASLGPLSETQYF	TGTGCCAGCCTCGGTCCCCTGTCGGAGACCCAGTACTTC
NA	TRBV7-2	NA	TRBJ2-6	CASNVGGSGANVLTF	TGTGCCAGCAATGTGGGCGGATCAGGGGCCAACGTCCTGACTTTC
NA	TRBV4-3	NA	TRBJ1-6	CASSQDAVPYNSPLHF	TGCGCCAGCAGCCAAGATGCGGTCCCCTATAATTCACCCCTCCACTTT
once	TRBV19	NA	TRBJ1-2	CASSMGSGRALRGYGYTF	TGTGCCAGTAGTATGGGATCTGGCAGAGCCCTGAGGGGCTATGGCTACACCTTC
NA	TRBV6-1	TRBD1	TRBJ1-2	CASSPQGIRNYGYTF	TGTGCCAGCAGCCCACAGGGGATCAGGAACTATGGCTACACCTTC
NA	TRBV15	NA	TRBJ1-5	CATSRDMTDQPQHF	TGTGCCACCAGCAGAGACATGACTGATCAGCCCCAGCATTTT
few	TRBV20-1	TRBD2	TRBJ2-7	CSARVGSLSGKSKGQYF	TGCAGTGCTAGGGTTGGGTCACTAAGCGGGAAGTCGAAGGGGCAGTACTTC
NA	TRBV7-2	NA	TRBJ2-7	CASSLGTGGQGWEQYF	TGTGCCAGCAGCTTAGGCACGGGAGGACAGGGCTGGGAGCAGTACTTC
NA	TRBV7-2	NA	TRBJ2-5	CASSLQQAAQETQYF	TGTGCCAGCAGCTTACAGCAGGCCGCCCAAGAGACCCAGTACTTC
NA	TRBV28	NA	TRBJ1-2	CASSLSRGGYTF	TGTGCCAGCAGTTTAAGCAGGGGTGGCTACACCTTC
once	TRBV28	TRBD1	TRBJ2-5	CASSLRQGVVKTQYF	TGTGCCAGCAGTTTAAGACAGGGGGTCGTGAAGACCCAGTACTTC
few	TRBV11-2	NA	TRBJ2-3	CASSFRASTDTQYF	TGTGCCAGCAGCTTTAGGGCAAGCACAGATACGCAGTATTTT
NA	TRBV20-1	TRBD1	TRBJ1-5	CSARVPQGGSNQPQHF	TGCAGTGCAAGGGTACCACAGGGGGGTAGCAATCAGCCCCAGCATTTT
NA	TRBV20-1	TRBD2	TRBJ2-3	CSASRAGGTDTQYF	TGCAGTGCTAGCCGGGCGGGAGGAACAGATACGCAGTATTTT
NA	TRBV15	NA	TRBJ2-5	CATSIGETQYF	TGTGCCACCAGCATTGGAGAGACCCAGTACTTC
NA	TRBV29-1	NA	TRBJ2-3	CSVARTQGDTQYF	TGCAGCGTTGCAAGGACCCAGGGGGATACGCAGTATTTT
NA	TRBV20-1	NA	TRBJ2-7	CSASGSRLEAYF	TGCAGTGCTAGCGGGAGTCGCCTTGAGGCGTACTTC
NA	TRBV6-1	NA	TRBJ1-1	CASGRRMNTEAFF	TGTGCCAGTGGACGGAGGATGAACACTGAAGCTTTCTTT
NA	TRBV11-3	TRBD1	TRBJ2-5	CASSSATGEETQYF	TGTGCCAGCAGCTCCGCGACAGGGGAAGAGACCCAGTACTTC